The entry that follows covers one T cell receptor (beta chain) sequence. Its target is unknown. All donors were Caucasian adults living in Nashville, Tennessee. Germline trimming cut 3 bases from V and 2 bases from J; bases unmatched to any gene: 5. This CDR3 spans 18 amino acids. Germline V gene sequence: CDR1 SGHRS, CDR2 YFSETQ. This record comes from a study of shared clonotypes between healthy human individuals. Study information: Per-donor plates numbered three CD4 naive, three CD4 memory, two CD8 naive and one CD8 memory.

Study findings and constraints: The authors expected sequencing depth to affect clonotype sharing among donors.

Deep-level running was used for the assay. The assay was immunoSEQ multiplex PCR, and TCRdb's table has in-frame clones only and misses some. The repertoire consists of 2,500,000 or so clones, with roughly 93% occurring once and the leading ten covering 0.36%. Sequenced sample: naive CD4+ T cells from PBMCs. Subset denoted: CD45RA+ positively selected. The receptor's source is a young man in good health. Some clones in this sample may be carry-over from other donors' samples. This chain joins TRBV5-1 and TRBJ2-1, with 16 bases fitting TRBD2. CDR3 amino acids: CASSWGTSGRAAYNEQFF. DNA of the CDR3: TGCGCCAGCAGCTGGGGGACTAGCGGGAGGGCCGCCTACAATGAGCAGTTCTTC.